The 8 T cell receptor delta chains below were found in one sample sequenced in a study of gammadelta T cells in human blood. TCRdb reanalysed the RT-PCR reads via CATT. The sample includes about 1,200 delta-chain clones, around 48% of them seen just once. Sequenced input: Vgamma9Vdelta2 gamma-delta T cells from adult blood. Receptors were obtained from a human donor.

Only one count was recorded for this clone. A much larger clone differs by one base, so this may be a read error. The rearrangement uses TRDV2 and TRDJ1, with TRDD3 identical over 13 bases. Germline V gene sequence: CDR1 GEAIGNYY, CDR2 EKD. The trim removed 0 bases at V and 7 bases at J, leaving 22 bases unmatched. CDR3 length equals 21 residues. The CDR3 nucleotides are TGTGCCTGTGACACCGAACTGGGGGATACGGGGCAGAGGGGGTCGCGGCCTAAACTCATCTTT. It yields the protein CACDTELGDTGQRGSRPKLIF.

This clone is classed as medium-sized (0.01 to 0.1%). The gene calls are TRDV2 and TRDJ1; the match to TRDD3 covers 9 bases. V shed 0 bases, J shed 1 base, and the junction held 29 bases outside the gene matches. The germline gives CDR1 GEAIGNYY, CDR2 EKD. The CDR3 covers 24 residues. The CDR3 is CACDTVVPTPSTGGNRALTDKLIF. Here the CDR3 DNA reads TGTGCCTGTGACACCGTGGTCCCTACGCCAAGTACTGGGGGAAACCGAGCACTCACCGATAAACTCATCTTT.

For this clone: A far larger clone is one nucleotide away, so this likely arose from a read error. Other DNA variants within this sample encode the same CDR3. The chain recombines TRDV2 with TRDJ1; 8 bases fit TRDD3. The CDR3 totals 20 residues. V lost 0 bases and J lost 5; bases outside the gene matches: 22. Germline V lookup: CDR1 GEAIGNYY, CDR2 EKD. This chain's CDR3 is CACDTVSPTGGPYVVDKLIF. In DNA form, the CDR3 reads TGTGCCTGTGACACCGTGTCCCCAACTGGGGGCCCTTATGTGGTTGATAAACTCATCTTT.

To note about this clone: A far larger clone differs by one base, so this is likely a read error. This chain joins TRDV2 and TRDJ3; D is unresolved. Germline-derived CDR1 and CDR2 are GEAIGNYY and EKD. This CDR3 has 19 amino acids. For the CDR3, the DNA is TGTGCCCGTGACACCCCCGGGAATTTAGTCTCCTGGGACACCCGACAGATGTTTTTC. Amino acids: CARDTPGNLVSWDTRQMFF.

This clone was observed a handful of times. This probably arose from a read error, given a far larger clone one base away. This specimen includes other DNA sequences encoding the same CDR3. The chain has TRDV2 and TRDJ1; 9 nucleotides match TRDD3. Germline CDR1 reads GEAIGNYY; CDR2 reads EKD. The CDR3 spans 20 residues. Unmatched junction bases numbered 19, after V lost 0 bases and J lost 3 bases. CDR3 residues: CACDTVGTPLGDREADKLIF. CDR3 nucleotide sequence: TGTGCCTGTGACACCGTAGGGACCCCTCTGGGGGATCGGGAGGCCGATAAACTCATCTTT.

This clone occurred once. This sequence is one base from a far larger clone and is likely a read error. The sample holds other DNA sequences that translate to the same CDR3. The chain combines TRDV2 with TRDJ1; TRDD3 agrees at 7 bases. J lost 4 bases, V lost 3 bases, and 10 bases had no gene match. Germline lookup yields CDR1 GEAIGNYY and CDR2 EKD. The CDR3 is 15 residues long. DNA for the CDR3: TGTGCCTGTGACCTCTGGGGGTTGCTGCACGATAAACTCATCTTT. Amino acids: CACDLWGLLHDKLIF.

About this clone: A far bigger clonotype differs at one base, so this is likely a read error. The V and J genes are TRDV2 and TRDJ3; TRDD3 might be the D (6 bases). Trimming stripped 3 bases from V and 0 bases from J, with 23 bases between. Germline CDR1 GEAIGNYY, CDR2 EKD. The CDR3 has 21 residues. The CDR3 DNA reads TGTGCCTGTGACCCCATTGCTGGGGATGCCGAGAGCTCCTGGGACACCCGACAGATGTTTTTC. Translation gives CACDPIAGDAESSWDTRQMFF.

Remarks on this clone: A far larger clone is off by one base, so a read error is likely. This chain links TRDV2 with TRDJ1, with 12 bases matching TRDD3. The CDR3 is 16 amino acids. CDR1 is GEAIGNYY, CDR2 EKD, per germline. V lost 3 bases and J lost 4; bases outside the gene matches: 8. The CDR3, as DNA: TGTGCCTGTGACCCCCTGGGGGATACGCACATCGATAAACTCATCTTT. It codes for CACDPLGDTHIDKLIF.